This T cell receptor beta chain was recorded in a study of T cells in Graves' hyperthyroidism and ophthalmopathy. Study-wide findings and caveats: Peripheral blood also featured most of the thyroid clonotypes expanded above 0.001.

Details on this clonotype: The antigen remains unidentified.

Ophthalmopathy patients showed a Clinical Activity Score of at least 3, NOSPECS grade of at least 4 and duration under 3 months. Clinicians diagnosed patients from clinical symptoms, serum thyroxine and TRAb, thyroid ultrasound and orbital computed tomography. CDR3 length: 15 amino acids. Germline lookup yields CDR1 SEHNR and CDR2 FQNEAQ (reference sequence). With V trimmed by 6 bases and J by 1 base, 5 bases remained unmatched. What was amplified from RNA transcripts were TCR beta CDR3 regions. First-round RT-PCR of the TCR CDR3 relied on the HTBI primer set. TCRdb re-called the multiplex PCR reads with MiXCR, one entry per CDR3 protein. Among 600,000 to 650,000 distinct CDR3 sequences listed, about 20% were seen once.

This TCR derives from a young man with Graves' ophthalmopathy. Sequences were obtained from blood. This chain connects TRBV7-9 to TRBJ2-2, with 7 bases that match TRBD1. The CDR3 spells CASSTGQLNTGELFF. The CDR3 region has the DNA TGTGCCAGCAGTACGGGACAGCTGAACACCGGGGAGCTGTTTTTT.